The entry below describes one TCR beta chain. The CDR3 sequence is 15 residues long. V was pared by 1 base and J by 7 bases, with 14 bases between. CDR1 and CDR2 (germline): KGHSH, LQKENI. The data are from a study of T-cell reconstitution after alpha-beta-depleted transplantation in children. A TCRbeta library incorporating unique molecular identifiers was prepared. In TCRdb, the PCR reads were re-called with MiXCR into one record per CDR3 protein. This sample has fewer than 130,000 distinct CDR3 sequences, with approximately 10% found just once. This TCR was sampled from a human donor who donated a stem cell graft to a child with acute lymphoblastic leukemia. The rearrangement uses TRBV18 and TRBJ2-1; D is uncertain. Sequenced material: PBMCs from the stem cell graft donor, taken from the stem cell graft. The CDR3: CASSPQSTTRNEQFF. The DNA of the CDR3 is TGTGCCAGCTCACCACAATCCACGACGAGAAATGAGCAGTTCTTC. The full variable domain, its missing parts supplied by reference TRBV18 and TRBJ2-1, is NAGVMQNPRHLVRRRGQEARLRCSPMKGHSHVYWYRQLPEEGLKFMVYLQKENIIDESGMPKERFSAEFPKEGPSILRIQQVVRGDSAAYFCASSPQSTTRNEQFFGPGTRLTVL.